This T cell receptor (beta chain) originates from a study of tumor-infiltrating lymphocytes in primary liver carcinoma. Background on the study: The patients, men and women alike, were aged 30 to 69 years.

Using a constant-region primer together with ProtoScript II reverse transcriptase, TCR beta cDNA was made from roughly 500 ng of total RNA. Generation of the TCR beta libraries relied on three nested multiplex PCR rounds using slightly modified ARM-PCR. Two initial PCR rounds of approximately 10 cycles each paired TRBV1-TRBV30 forward primers with a C-beta reverse primer. TCRdb ran MiXCR on the multiplex PCR reads and lists one entry per CDR3 protein. The sample lists about 120,000 distinct CDR3 sequences; 50% to 65% were seen once. About this clonotype: As yet, its antigen is unknown. A read error may account for a junction end that differs from germline.

Germline V lookup: CDR1 SQVTM, CDR2 ANQGSEA. The CDR3 sequence is 16 residues long. Findings and caveats of the study: Among top clones, only about 7-25% appeared in all five tumor regions.

Co-extracted RNA and DNA came from approximately 20-30 mg of unsorted bulk tissue. Tumor samples uniformly had over 85% viable tumor cells. The clonotype was recovered from a woman aged 60-75 years with primary liver carcinoma and hepatitis B virus infection. J is TRBJ2-5 and V is TRBV29-1, with 11 bases that match TRBD2. Sample: liver tumor tissue from sampling region 1. Subset reported: tumor region T1, superior pole. In nucleotides, the CDR3 is TGCAGCGTCCCGGGCGGGACTAGCGGTTCCCAAGAGACCCAGTGCTTC. Its protein is CSVPGGTSGSQETQCF.